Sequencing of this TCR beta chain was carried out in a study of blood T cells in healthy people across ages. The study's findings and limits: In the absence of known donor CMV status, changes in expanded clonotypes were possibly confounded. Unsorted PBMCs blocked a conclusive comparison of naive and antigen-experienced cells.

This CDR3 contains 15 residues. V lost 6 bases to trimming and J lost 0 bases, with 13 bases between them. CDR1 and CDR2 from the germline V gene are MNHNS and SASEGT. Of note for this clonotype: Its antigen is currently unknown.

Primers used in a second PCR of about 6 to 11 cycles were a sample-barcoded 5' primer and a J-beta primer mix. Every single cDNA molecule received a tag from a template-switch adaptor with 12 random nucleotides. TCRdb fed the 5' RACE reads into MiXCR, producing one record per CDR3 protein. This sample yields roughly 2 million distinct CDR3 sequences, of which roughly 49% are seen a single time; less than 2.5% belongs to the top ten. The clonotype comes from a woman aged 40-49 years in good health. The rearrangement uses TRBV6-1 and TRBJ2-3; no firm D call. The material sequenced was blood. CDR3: CASRSRDSSTDTQYF. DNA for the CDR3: TGTGCCAGCAGATCTAGAGATTCTAGCACAGATACGCAGTATTTT.